What follows describes a single T cell receptor beta chain. This entry is derived from a study of shared clonotypes between healthy human individuals. Produced via immunoSEQ multiplex PCR; TCRdb's table is partial and in-frame only. In the table there are 1 million to 1.3 million clones, 70% to 80% of which are singletons. The clonotype originates from a man younger than 35 in good health. Some clones in this sample may be carry-over from other donors' samples. What was sequenced was memory CD4+ T cells from PBMCs. Noted subset: CD45RA-negative fraction.

In DNA form, the CDR3 reads TGTGCCAGTGGGGGGACACCCTCCTACGAGCAGTACTTC. Translated: CASGGTPSYEQYF. This chain connects TRBV19 to TRBJ2-7; D possibly matches TRBD1 or TRBD2 (6 bases each). CDR3 length equals 13 residues. CDR1 and CDR2 (germline): LNHDA, SQIVND (reference sequence). Between the trimmed V and J ends, which lost 8 bases and 0 bases, there was a span of 11 bases.